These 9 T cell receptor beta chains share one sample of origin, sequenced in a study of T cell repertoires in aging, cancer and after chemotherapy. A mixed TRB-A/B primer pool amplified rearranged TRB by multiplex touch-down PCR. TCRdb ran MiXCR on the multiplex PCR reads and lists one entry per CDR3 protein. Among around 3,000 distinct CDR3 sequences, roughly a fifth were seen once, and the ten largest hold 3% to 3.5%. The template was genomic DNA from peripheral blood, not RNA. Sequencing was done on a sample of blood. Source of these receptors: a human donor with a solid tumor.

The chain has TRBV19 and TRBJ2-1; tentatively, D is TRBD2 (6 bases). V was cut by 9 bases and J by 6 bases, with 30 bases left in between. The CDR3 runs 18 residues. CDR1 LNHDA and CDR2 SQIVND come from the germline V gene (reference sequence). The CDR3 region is CASSTVPGAYGGANEQFF. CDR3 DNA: TGTGCCAGCAGCACGGTCCCCGGGGCGTACGGCGGGGCCAATGAGCAGTTCTTC.

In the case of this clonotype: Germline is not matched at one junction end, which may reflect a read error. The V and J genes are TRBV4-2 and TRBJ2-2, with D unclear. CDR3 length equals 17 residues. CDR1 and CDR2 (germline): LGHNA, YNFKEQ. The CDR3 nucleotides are TGCGCCAGCAGCCAAGTCCCCTTAAGGGCGAACACCGGGGAGCTGTTTTTT. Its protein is CASSQVPLRANTGELFF.

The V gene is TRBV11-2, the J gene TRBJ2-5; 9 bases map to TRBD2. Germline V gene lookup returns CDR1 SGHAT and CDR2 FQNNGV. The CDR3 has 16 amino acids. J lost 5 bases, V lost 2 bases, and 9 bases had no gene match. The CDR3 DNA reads TGTGCCAGCAGCTTACGTCGCGGGGGGGCAGGCGAGACCCAGTACTTC. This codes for CASSLRRGGAGETQYF.

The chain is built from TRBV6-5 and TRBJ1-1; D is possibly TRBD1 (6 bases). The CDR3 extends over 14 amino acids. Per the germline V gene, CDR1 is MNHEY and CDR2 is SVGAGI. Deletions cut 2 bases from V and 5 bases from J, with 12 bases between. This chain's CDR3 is CASSYEGGGTEAFF. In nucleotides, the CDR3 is TGTGCCAGCAGTTACGAGGGAGGGGGGACTGAAGCTTTCTTT.

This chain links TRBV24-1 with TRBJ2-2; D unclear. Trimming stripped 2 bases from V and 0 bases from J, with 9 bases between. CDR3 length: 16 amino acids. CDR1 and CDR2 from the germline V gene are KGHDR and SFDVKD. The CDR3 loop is CATSDSHNANTGELFF. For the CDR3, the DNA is TGTGCCACCAGTGATTCTCATAACGCGAACACCGGGGAGCTGTTTTTT.

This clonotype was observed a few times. The CDR3 bases are TGTGCCAGCAGAGAGGGGCAGGGTGGAGATACGCAGTATTTT. It is translated as CASREGQGGDTQYF. The chain has TRBV6-5 and TRBJ2-3; D may be TRBD1 or TRBD2 (5 bases each). The V and J ends lost 6 bases and 5 bases respectively, with 15 bases between them. The CDR3 has 14 residues. In germline, CDR1 is MNHEY, CDR2 SVGAGI.

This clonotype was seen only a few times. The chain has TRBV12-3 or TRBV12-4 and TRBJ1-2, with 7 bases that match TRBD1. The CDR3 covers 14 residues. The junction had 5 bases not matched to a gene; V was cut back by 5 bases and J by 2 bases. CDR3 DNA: TGTGCCAGCAGTCCGGGACAGAAGAACTATGGCTACACCTTC. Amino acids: CASSPGQKNYGYTF.

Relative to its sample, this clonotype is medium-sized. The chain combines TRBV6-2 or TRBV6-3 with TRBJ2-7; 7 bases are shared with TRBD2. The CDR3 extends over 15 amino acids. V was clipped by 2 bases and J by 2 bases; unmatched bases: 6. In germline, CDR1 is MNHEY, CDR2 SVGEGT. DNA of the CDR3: TGTGCCAGCAGTTACGGGGGGGGGACTGCCTACGAGCAGTACTTC. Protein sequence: CASSYGGGTAYEQYF.

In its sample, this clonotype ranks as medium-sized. CDR3 in amino acids: CASSLGWRGNGYTF. The DNA of the CDR3 is TGTGCCAGCAGCTTAGGGTGGCGGGGGAATGGCTACACCTTC. V usage is TRBV7-9 and J usage is TRBJ1-2; tentatively, D is TRBD1 (5 bases). V gave up 1 base and J gave up 6 bases, with 12 bases separating them. CDR3 length: 14 residues. Germline V gene data show CDR1 as SEHNR and CDR2 as FQNEAQ (reference sequence). Using reference TRBV7-9 and TRBJ1-2 for the parts outside the CDR3, the full variable domain is DTGVSQNPRHKITKRGQNVTFRCDPISEHNRLYWYRQTLGQGPEFLTYFQNEAQLEKSRLLSDRFSAERPKGSFSTLEIQRTEQGDSAMYLCASSLGWRGNGYTFGSGTRLTVV.